This T cell receptor (beta chain) was recovered during a study of T cell responses to AZD1222 COVID-19 vaccine. The CDR3 runs to 15 residues. Germline CDR1 and CDR2: MDHEN and SYDVKM. The V and J ends lost 6 bases and 4 bases respectively, with 19 bases between them. Only one count was recorded for this clone. Its antigen is undetermined. Study observations and caveats: Reports say nearly half of spike-specific TCRs go after unmutated variant regions.

Generated by immunoSEQ multiplex PCR, the TCRdb table keeps only in-frame clones and is missing some. The repertoire has roughly 150,000 clones, 80% to 95% of them found once; the top ten carry 2% to 2.5%. Sample: peripheral blood, taken on day 0 of AZD1222 vaccination. The receptor comes from an adult in good health. The chain employs TRBV28 and TRBJ2-7; D may be TRBD1 (6 bases). As DNA, the CDR3 is TGTGCCAGCAGCCCAGGACAGATCATTGCATACGAGCAGTACTTC. Translating gives CASSPGQIIAYEQYF. Full variable domain (outside the CDR3, taken from reference TRBV28 and TRBJ2-7): DVKVTQSSRYLVKRTGEKVFLECVQDMDHENMFWYRQDPGLGLRLIYFSYDVKMKEKGDIPEGYSVSREKKERFSLILESASTNQTSMYLCASSPGQIIAYEQYFGPGTRLTVT.